Shown below are 30 T cell receptor beta chains from a single sample sequenced in a study of beta chain features in type 1 diabetes (dated by TCRdb to 2016 to 2018). The library was built by means of the immunoSEQ multiplex PCR assay. The entire isolated RNA was reverse transcribed using the High Capacity cDNA Reverse Transcription Kit, and thus expressed TCRB transcripts were sequenced. Held by TCRdb, this immuneACCESS table contains in-frame sequences only and omits some clones. Under half of the omission traces to an unresolved V gene where checked; the cause of the rest is unknown. The sample profile shows 300,000 or so clones; approximately 8% of them were found once. The ten largest make up around 0.44% of the sample. Sequencing was carried out using central memory CD4+ T cells from blood. These receptors were taken from a young woman in good health.

In this sample, this clone turned up many times. This chain's CDR3 is CASSPHFGTGDSITNEKLFF. In DNA form, the CDR3 reads TGCGCCAGCAGTCCCCATTTCGGGACAGGGGATTCAATCACTAATGAAAAACTGTTTTTT. V and J are TRBV23-1 and TRBJ1-4; 10 bases map to TRBD1. TRBV23-1 is reported as an ORF; its role is uncertain. After removal of 4 bases from V and 2 bases from J, the junction contained 16 bases not matched to a gene. The CDR3 totals 20 residues.

V usage is TRBV4-1 and J usage is TRBJ2-3; 8 bases map to TRBD2. Unmatched junction bases numbered 8, after V lost 2 bases and J lost 4 bases. CDR1 is MGHRA, CDR2 YSYEKL, per germline. The CDR3 sequence is 16 residues long. The CDR3 bases are TGCGCCAGCAGCCAAAACTCCATTAGCGGGGCAGATACGCAGTATTTT. Residues: CASSQNSISGADTQYF.

This clone was observed a handful of times. The rearrangement joins TRBV6-5 to TRBJ1-2; the match to TRBD1 covers 7 bases. The CDR3 extends over 13 amino acids. Per the germline V gene, CDR1 is MNHEY and CDR2 is SVGAGI. The V segment lost 6 bases and the J segment 7 bases; nucleotides outside the gene matches: 8. CDR3 in DNA: TGTGCCAGCAGCGCTGGACAGGCTTCTGGCTACACCTTC. Its protein product is CASSAGQASGYTF.

The chain joins TRBV5-5 to TRBJ2-4; 12 positions match TRBD2. The CDR3 spans 16 residues. J was trimmed by 6 bases and V by 6 bases; bases with no gene match: 10. Germline loops: CDR1 SGHKS, CDR2 YYEKEE (reference sequence). Here the CDR3 reads CASIGTSGFRGNIQYF. The CDR3 coding sequence is TGTGCCAGCATCGGGACTAGCGGGTTCAGGGGAAACATTCAGTACTTC.

The rearrangement uses TRBV6-5 and TRBJ1-2; 9 bases fit TRBD1. V lost 8 bases and J lost 9; bases outside the gene matches: 16. The CDR3 has 15 residues. Germline V CDR1 and CDR2: MNHEY, SVGAGI. DNA for the CDR3: TGTGCCAGCGGGGGCGGAACAGGGGGCGCTGATCGCTACACCTTC. This translates into CASGGGTGGADRYTF.

This clone turned up a few times. V is TRBV4-3 and J is TRBJ2-1, with 10 nucleotides matching TRBD2. This CDR3 contains 18 residues. CDR1 is LGHNA, CDR2 YSLEER, per germline. Trimming took 1 base from V and 3 from J; bases not matched to a gene: 9. In nucleotides, the CDR3 is TGCGCCAGCAGCCAAGGCTTGGCTAGCGGGAGTCGCTACAATGAGCAGTTCTTC. Translating it yields CASSQGLASGSRYNEQFF.

Only a few counts were recorded for this clone. This sequence joins TRBV15 and TRBJ2-7; a possible D gene is TRBD1 (5 bases). Trimming removed 1 base at V and 3 bases at J, with 10 bases between. The CDR3 sequence is 14 residues long. Germline values: CDR1 LNHNV, CDR2 YYDKDF (reference sequence). CDR3 amino acids: CATSRGRTSYEQYF. The CDR3 bases are TGTGCCACCAGCAGAGGCCGGACAAGCTACGAGCAGTACTTC.

This clone was seen a handful of times. V is TRBV29-1 and J is TRBJ2-7; D remains ambiguous. Per the germline V gene, CDR1 is SQVTM and CDR2 is ANQGSEA. The CDR3 covers 12 residues. The ends were cut back, 6 bases at V and 3 bases at J, with 12 bases in the middle. CDR3 nucleotide sequence: TGCAGCGTCCAGACCAGACTCTACGAGCAGTACTTC. Protein product: CSVQTRLYEQYF.

The chain is built from TRBV7-2 and TRBJ1-1; D call uncertain. The CDR3 sequence is 14 residues long. Trimming shortened V by 6 bases and J by 6 bases, and 17 bases separated the two germline ends. Germline CDR1 is SGHTA and CDR2 is FQGNSA. The CDR3 region has the DNA TGTGCCAGCAGTACGAATTGGGCGCCGCCTGAAGCTTTCTTT. Residues: CASSTNWAPPEAFF.

The chain couples TRBV4-2 to TRBJ2-1, with 9 bases that match TRBD2. The CDR3 totals 19 residues. Germline values: CDR1 LGHNA, CDR2 YNFKEQ. V trimming: 4 bases; J trimming: 7 bases; junction bases outside the gene matches: 20. The CDR3: CASSLQLSGRTDRWNEQFF. DNA for the CDR3: TGTGCCAGCAGCCTACAATTAAGCGGGAGGACTGATCGGTGGAATGAGCAGTTCTTC.

A few counts support this clone. This rearrangement joins TRBV4-1 to TRBJ2-3, with 9 positions matching TRBD2. Germline values: CDR1 MGHRA, CDR2 YSYEKL. V dropped 3 bases and J dropped 7; count of bases not matched to a gene: 14. This CDR3 has 17 residues. As DNA, the CDR3 is TGCGCCAGCAGCCACCTCGGGAGGACTAGCGCTGAAAATACGCAGTATTTT. As protein: CASSHLGRTSAENTQYF.

This chain connects TRBV15 to TRBJ2-7; 12 bases agree with TRBD2. CDR1 is LNHNV, CDR2 YYDKDF, per germline (reference sequence). V was clipped by 1 base and J by 6 bases; unmatched bases: 4. The CDR3 runs to 15 residues. The CDR3 coding sequence is TGTGCCACCAGCAGAGGACTAGCGGGAGCAGCCGAGCAGTACTTC. Its protein is CATSRGLAGAAEQYF.

As for this clone: The sample contains more than one DNA sequence encoding this CDR3. The chain uses TRBV2 and TRBJ2-5; D not certain. Germline CDR1 and CDR2: SNHLY and FYNNEI. Trimming pared 2 bases from V and 4 bases from J, leaving 2 bases between. The CDR3 has 11 amino acids. DNA of the CDR3: TGTGCCAGCAGTGAACTAGAGACCCAGTACTTC. Protein sequence: CASSELETQYF.

In its sample, this clone was seen a few times. The rearrangement joins TRBV6-4 to TRBJ2-1; no reliable D call. Trimming removed 0 bases from V and 9 bases from J, with 18 bases in between. The CDR3 runs to 16 residues. Germline V CDR1 and CDR2: MRHNA, SNTAGT. The CDR3 bases are TGTGCCAGCAGTGACTCGAGTTTGTTTCGAGCATCTGAGCAGTTCTTC. This encodes CASSDSSLFRASEQFF.

In this sample, this clone turned up many times. This sequence joins TRBV5-6 and TRBJ2-7; 7 bases line up with TRBD2. This CDR3 is 12 amino acids long. J gave up 6 bases and V 2 bases, and 2 bases lay outside the gene matches. Germline assignment: CDR1 SGHDT and CDR2 YYEEEE. The CDR3 coding sequence is TGTGCCAGCAGCTTAACTAGCGCCGAGCAGTACTTC. Amino acid sequence: CASSLTSAEQYF.

Note on this clone: Distinct nucleotide sequences in the sample also encode this CDR3. The V call is TRBV4-2, the J call TRBJ1-1; no firm D call. Trimming removed 0 bases from V and 0 bases from J, with 8 bases in between. The CDR3 has 15 residues. CDR1 and CDR2 from the germline V gene are LGHNA and YNFKEQ. CDR3 amino acids: CASSQERTVNTEAFF. The CDR3 nucleotides are TGTGCCAGCAGCCAAGAAAGGACGGTGAACACTGAAGCTTTCTTT.

Only a few counts were recorded for this clone. This chain uses TRBV6-6 with TRBJ2-1, with 11 positions matching TRBD2. Germline V CDR1 and CDR2: MNHNY, SVGAGI (reference sequence). V was pared by 2 bases and J by 9 bases, with 9 bases of the junction left unmatched. The CDR3 covers 16 residues. CDR3 nucleotide sequence: TGTGCCAGCAGTTACCTCACTAGCGGGAGCAAGGGTGAGCAGTTCTTC. Its translation is CASSYLTSGSKGEQFF.

The rearrangement joins TRBV7-9 to TRBJ2-3; D is perhaps TRBD2 (6 bases). V was clipped by 5 bases and J by 6 bases, with 18 bases between them. The V gene's germline CDR1 is SEHNR and CDR2 FQNEAQ (reference sequence). CDR3 length: 15 residues. The CDR3 DNA follows: TGTGCCAGCAGCGGTAGCGGACACGTGGGTGATACGCAGTATTTT. Protein product: CASSGSGHVGDTQYF.

This clone was seen more than once but under ten times. Here the CDR3 reads CASSWTVDTEAFF. Written as DNA, the CDR3 is TGTGCCAGCAGTTGGACAGTGGACACTGAAGCTTTCTTT. The V call is TRBV6-1, the J call TRBJ1-1; a possible D gene is TRBD1 (6 bases). Looked up from germline, CDR1 is MNHNS and CDR2 is SASEGT. The CDR3 has 13 residues. Trimming cost V 5 bases and J 3 bases, with 10 bases left between them.

With respect to this clone: The sample carries other DNA sequences with the same CDR3. This chain joins TRBV5-1 and TRBJ2-7, with a tentative D call TRBD2 (6 bases). The CDR3 spans 13 residues. Per germline, CDR1 SGHRS and CDR2 YFSETQ. V dropped 2 bases and J dropped 0 bases, with 6 bases sitting between them. CDR3 sequence: CASSFGSSYEQYF. In DNA form, the CDR3 reads TGCGCCAGCAGCTTCGGGAGCTCCTACGAGCAGTACTTC.

This clone was seen a few times. For the CDR3, the DNA is TGCGCCAGCAGCTCATACGTGGGGCAAGAGACCCAGTACTTC. Its protein is CASSSYVGQETQYF. The chain uses TRBV5-1 and TRBJ2-5; D call uncertain. The V end was cut by 3 bases, the J end by 2 bases, with 11 bases between. CDR3 length: 14 residues. CDR1 is SGHRS and CDR2 is YFSETQ in the germline V gene. The full variable domain, in which reference TRBV5-1 and TRBJ2-5 provide the parts outside the CDR3, is KAGVTQTPRYLIKTRGQQVTLSCSPISGHRSVSWYQQTPGQGLQFLFEYFSETQRNKGNFPGRFSGRQFSNSRSEMNVSTLELGDSALYLCASSSYVGQETQYFGPGTRLLVL.

The table lists this clone with a few counts. CDR3 loop: CSVDRLSDREAFF. DNA for the CDR3: TGCAGCGTTGACCGTTTAAGCGACAGGGAAGCTTTCTTT. The chain links TRBV29-1 to TRBJ1-1; D possibly corresponds to TRBD1 (6 bases). CDR3 length equals 13 residues. Per germline, CDR1 SQVTM and CDR2 ANQGSEA. Trimming pared 3 bases from V and 8 bases from J, leaving 16 bases between.

This clone came up a few times. This chain joins TRBV19 and TRBJ2-5, with 8 bases that match TRBD1. The V gene's germline CDR1 is LNHDA and CDR2 SQIVND (reference sequence). The CDR3 has 15 amino acids. J gave up 5 bases and V 8 bases, and 13 bases lay outside the gene matches. CDR3 sequence reads: CASSHGQGSWETQYF. CDR3 DNA: TGTGCCAGTTCCCACGGACAGGGTAGCTGGGAGACCCAGTACTTC.

The chain joins TRBV27 to TRBJ2-2, with D tentatively TRBD2 (6 bases). CDR1 is MNHEY, CDR2 SMNVEV, per germline (reference sequence). Trimming removed 6 bases from V and 2 bases from J, with 16 bases in between. The CDR3 is 16 residues long. As DNA, the CDR3 is TGTGCCAGCAGCCCACCCTTCGGGGGTAACACCGGGGAGCTGTTTTTT. It yields the protein CASSPPFGGNTGELFF.

The chain is built from TRBV7-2 and TRBJ2-5; D uncertain. The germline CDR1 and CDR2 sequences are SGHTA and FQGNSA. The CDR3 loop spans 12 amino acids. V lost 4 bases to trimming and J lost 2 bases, with 5 bases between them. The CDR3 region is CASSSQQETQYF. In DNA form, the CDR3 reads TGTGCCAGCAGCTCCCAGCAAGAGACCCAGTACTTC.

This clone turned up a few times. The chain couples TRBV7-2 to TRBJ2-1; TRBD2 aligns across 8 bases. Unmatched junction bases numbered 18, after V lost 5 bases and J lost 6 bases. CDR3 length: 18 amino acids. The germline CDR1 and CDR2 sequences are SGHTA and FQGNSA. CDR3 DNA: TGTGCCAGCAGCCCCCTTTTGGGTTCGGGACTAGTAGTCAATGAGCAGTTCTTC. It codes for CASSPLLGSGLVVNEQFF.

V is TRBV20-1 and J is TRBJ2-7; 7 positions match TRBD1. Germline V gene sequence: CDR1 DFQATT, CDR2 SNEGSKA (reference sequence). The CDR3 loop spans 11 amino acids. The CDR3 region has the DNA TGCTCATCGGGACAGTTCTACGAGCAGTACTTC. This encodes CSSGQFYEQYF.

The gene calls are TRBV6-6 and TRBJ2-4; D unclear. The germline CDR1 and CDR2 sequences are MNHNY and SVGAGI (reference sequence). The germline V and J ends were trimmed by 5 bases and 7 bases, with 15 bases remaining between them. CDR3 length: 14 residues. CDR3 nucleotides: TGTGCCAGCAGTCCTACCATTAACCGGAACATTCAGTACTTC. It codes for CASSPTINRNIQYF.

This clone was observed a handful of times. This chain links TRBV7-3 with TRBJ2-5, with D possibly TRBD2 on 6 matching bases. The length of the CDR3 is 14 residues. With 2 bases removed from V and 3 bases from J, the gap between germline ends came to 10 bases. Germline values: CDR1 SGHTA, CDR2 FQGTGA. Here the CDR3 reads CASSLLGGKETQYF. Here the CDR3 DNA reads TGTGCCAGCAGCTTATTGGGCGGGAAAGAGACCCAGTACTTC.

This clone was picked up a small number of times. Within the sample, other DNA sequences also encode this same CDR3. The chain combines TRBV18 with TRBJ2-5, with TRBD2 matching over 7 bases. This CDR3 contains 14 residues. Germline CDR1 reads KGHSH; CDR2 reads LQKENI. V was clipped by 0 bases and J by 2 bases; unmatched bases: 0. CDR3 sequence: CASSPPGLQETQYF. The CDR3 DNA reads TGTGCCAGCTCACCACCGGGACTACAAGAGACCCAGTACTTC.